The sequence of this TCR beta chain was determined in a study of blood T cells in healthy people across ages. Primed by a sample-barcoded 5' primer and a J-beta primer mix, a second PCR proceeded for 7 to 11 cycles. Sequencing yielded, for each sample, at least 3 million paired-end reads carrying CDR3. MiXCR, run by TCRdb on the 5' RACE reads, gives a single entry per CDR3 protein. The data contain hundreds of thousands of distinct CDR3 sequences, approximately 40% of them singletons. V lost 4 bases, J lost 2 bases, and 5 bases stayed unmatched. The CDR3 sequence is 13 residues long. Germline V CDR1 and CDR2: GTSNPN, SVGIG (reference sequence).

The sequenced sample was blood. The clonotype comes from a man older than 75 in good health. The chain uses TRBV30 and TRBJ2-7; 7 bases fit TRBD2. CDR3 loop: CAWTSGGTYEQYF. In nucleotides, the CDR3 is TGTGCCTGGACTAGCGGAGGGACCTACGAGCAGTACTTC.